The subject of this entry is one T cell receptor (beta chain). Molecular identifiers with 6-nucleotide sample barcodes were added during cDNA synthesis via template switching. Both the TCRalpha cDNA and the TCRbeta cDNA were taken through two nested PCRs, lasting approximately 16 and 9 cycles. For each CDR3 protein, TCRdb gives one entry from its re-call of the 5' RACE reads, without DNA. The sample data list about 420,000 distinct CDR3 sequences. Blood, 2.5 to 3 ml, was drawn per donor. Whole blood supplied total RNA, and T cells were not sorted. This sample is drawn from a study of monozygotic twins with inflammatory bowel disease. The CDR3 totals 17 residues. Germline CDR1 is MGHDK and CDR2 is SYGVNS.

V gene TRBV25-1 combines with J gene TRBJ2-7; there is no DNA to check the TCRdb D call of TRBD2. Sequencing was performed on blood. The sequence derives from a human donor with ulcerative colitis or Crohn's disease, or a healthy co-twin of an affected twin (not recorded which). The CDR3 loop reads CASSAYGTSGASYEQYF.